Each of the 9 T cell receptor beta chains below was sequenced from the same sample in a study of coeliac disease. Clones were sequenced by immunoSEQ multiplex PCR, and TCRdb holds only the in-frame ones, with some missing. The sample has 6,000 to 8,000 clones, roughly 69% seen once. The sequenced sample was lamina propria lymphocytes from the gut. All receptors derive from a man younger than 45 with celiac disease.

The chain is built from TRBV5-1 and TRBJ1-5, with D possibly TRBD1 on 5 matching bases. This CDR3 has 15 amino acids. CDR1 is SGHRS and CDR2 is YFSETQ in the germline V gene. V shed 0 bases and J shed 4 bases, with 11 bases lying between them. The CDR3 coding sequence is TGCGCCAGCAGCTTGGGATCGCAGGGAAATCAGCCCCAGCATTTT. It translates to CASSLGSQGNQPQHF.

This clone was picked up a small number of times. This chain joins TRBV7-7 and TRBJ2-7; 11 bases are shared with TRBD1. Germline V gene lookup returns CDR1 SSHAT and CDR2 FNYEAQ (reference sequence). Trimming removed 4 bases from V and 2 bases from J; junction bases left unmatched: 4. The CDR3 covers 15 residues. Written as DNA, the CDR3 is TGTGCCAGCAGCTCTGGGACAGGGGGAGCCTACGAGCAGTACTTC. It is translated as CASSSGTGGAYEQYF.

The chain uses TRBV19 and TRBJ1-2, with a tentative D call TRBD1 (5 bases). The CDR3 sequence is 12 residues long. From germline, CDR1 is LNHDA and CDR2 SQIVND (reference sequence). Trimming removed 4 bases at V and 7 bases at J, with 10 bases between. Written as DNA, the CDR3 is TGTGCCAGTAGTAGAGCGGGGCTTGGCTACACCTTC. It translates to CASSRAGLGYTF.

This clone was detected once. The chain recombines TRBV7-9 with TRBJ2-7, with TRBD2 matching over 10 bases. CDR1 and CDR2 from the germline V gene are SEHNR and FQNEAQ (reference sequence). This CDR3 spans 16 amino acids. J lost 4 bases, V lost 5 bases, and 11 bases had no gene match. The CDR3 reads CASSPNLAGELYEQYF. CDR3 nucleotide sequence: TGTGCCAGCAGCCCGAACCTAGCGGGAGAGCTATACGAGCAGTACTTC.

This chain links TRBV28 with TRBJ1-1, with 9 bases lining up with TRBD1. The trim removed 5 bases at V and 0 bases at J, leaving 4 bases unmatched. The CDR3 extends over 15 amino acids. The V gene's germline CDR1 is MDHEN and CDR2 SYDVKM. The CDR3 is CASSPRTGVNTEAFF. In DNA, the CDR3 is TGTGCCAGCAGTCCTCGGACAGGGGTGAACACTGAAGCTTTCTTT.

The V and J genes are TRBV11-3 and TRBJ2-2, with TRBD2 identical over 11 bases. The CDR3 covers 16 residues. The germline CDR1 and CDR2 sequences are SGHNT and YENEEA. The trim removed 3 bases at V and 6 bases at J, leaving 6 bases unmatched. For the CDR3, the DNA is TGTGCCAGCAGCTTCATAGCGGGAGGGCCCCCCGGGGAGCTGTTTTTT. Protein sequence: CASSFIAGGPPGELFF.

The rearrangement links TRBV28 to TRBJ2-2; the match to TRBD1 covers 8 bases. J was trimmed by 0 bases and V by 7 bases; bases with no gene match: 4. This CDR3 has 15 residues. CDR1 and CDR2 from the germline V gene are MDHEN and SYDVKM. The CDR3 DNA reads TGTGCCAGCACCTGGACAGGGACGAACACCGGGGAGCTGTTTTTT. Amino acid sequence: CASTWTGTNTGELFF. The whole variable domain, remainder taken from reference TRBV28 and TRBJ2-2, is DVKVTQSSRYLVKRTGEKVFLECVQDMDHENMFWYRQDPGLGLRLIYFSYDVKMKEKGDIPEGYSVSREKKERFSLILESASTNQTSMYLCASTWTGTNTGELFFGEGSRLTVL.

About this clone: The junction departs from germline at one end; a sequencing error may be responsible. The chain couples TRBV19 to TRBJ2-4, with 13 positions matching TRBD2. Germline V lookup: CDR1 LNHDA, CDR2 SQIVND (reference sequence). CDR3 length: 11 amino acids. In nucleotides, the CDR3 is TGTGCCAGTAGGGGACTAGCGGGATGGGACTTC. Protein: CASRGLAGWDF.

The CDR3 coding sequence is TGTGCCAGCAGCGTAGCTCGCTCCTACAATGAGCAGTTCTTC. Translation: CASSVARSYNEQFF. V usage is TRBV9 and J usage is TRBJ2-1, with D hard to call. V was clipped by 0 bases and J by 0 bases, with 4 bases between them. CDR1 and CDR2 (germline): SGDLS, YYNGEE. This CDR3 region has 14 residues.